This T cell receptor (beta chain) was identified during a study of T-cell memory formation after mild COVID-19. Points from the study as a whole: Certain responding clones were present in pre-infection memory, suggesting participation of cross-reactive memory. A second wave of clones peaked on day 37, and their SARS-CoV-2 specificity went unconfirmed.

Remarks on this clonotype: Its antigen is undetermined.

One entry per CDR3 protein, called by TCRdb with MiXCR from the 5' RACE reads. The sample contains some 450,000 distinct CDR3 sequences, around 20% of which appear only once. The receptor was isolated from an adult woman who had mild COVID-19 (a few samples of this study predate the infection). Cell type and time point are not known. Sample: PBMCs or a T cell subset sorted from them (not recorded which).

CDR3 amino acids: CASSSPWSGYSNQPQHF. Written as DNA, the CDR3 is TGTGCCAGCAGTTCCCCGTGGTCCGGGTATAGCAATCAGCCCCAGCATTTT. This sequence joins TRBV12-3 or TRBV12-4 and TRBJ1-5; D remains ambiguous. This CDR3 is built from 17 residues. Trimming removed 4 bases from V and 0 bases from J, with 16 bases in between.